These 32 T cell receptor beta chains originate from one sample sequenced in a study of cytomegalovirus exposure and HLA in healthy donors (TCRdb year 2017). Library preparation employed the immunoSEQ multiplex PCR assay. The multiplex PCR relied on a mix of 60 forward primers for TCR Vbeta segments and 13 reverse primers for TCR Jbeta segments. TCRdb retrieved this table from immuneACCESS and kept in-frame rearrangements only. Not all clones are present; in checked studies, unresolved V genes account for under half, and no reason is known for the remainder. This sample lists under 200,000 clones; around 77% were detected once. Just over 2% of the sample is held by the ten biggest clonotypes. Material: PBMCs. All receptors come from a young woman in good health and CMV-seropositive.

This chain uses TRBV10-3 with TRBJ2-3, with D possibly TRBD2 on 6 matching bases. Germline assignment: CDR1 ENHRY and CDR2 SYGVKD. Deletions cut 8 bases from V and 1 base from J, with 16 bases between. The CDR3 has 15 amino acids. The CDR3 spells CAIRSRGGGTDTQYF. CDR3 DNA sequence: TGTGCCATCCGGAGCCGAGGAGGGGGCACAGATACGCAGTATTTT.

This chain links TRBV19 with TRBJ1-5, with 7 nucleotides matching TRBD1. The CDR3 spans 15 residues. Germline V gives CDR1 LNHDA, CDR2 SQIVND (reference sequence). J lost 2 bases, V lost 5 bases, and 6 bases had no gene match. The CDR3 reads CASSYQGVGNQPQHF. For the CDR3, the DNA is TGTGCCAGTAGTTATCAGGGGGTTGGCAATCAGCCCCAGCATTTT.

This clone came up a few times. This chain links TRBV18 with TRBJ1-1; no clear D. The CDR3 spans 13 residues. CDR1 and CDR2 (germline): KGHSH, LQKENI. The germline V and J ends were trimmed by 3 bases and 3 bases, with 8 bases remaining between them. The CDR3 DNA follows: TGTGCCAGCTCACCCTCGGTGGACACTGAAGCTTTCTTT. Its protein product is CASSPSVDTEAFF.

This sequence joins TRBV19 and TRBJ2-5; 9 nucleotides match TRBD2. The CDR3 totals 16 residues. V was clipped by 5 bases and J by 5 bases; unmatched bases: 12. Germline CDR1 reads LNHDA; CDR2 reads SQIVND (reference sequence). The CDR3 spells CASSLSSGLATETQYF. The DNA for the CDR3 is TGTGCCAGTAGTTTGTCCAGCGGACTAGCGACGGAGACCCAGTACTTC.

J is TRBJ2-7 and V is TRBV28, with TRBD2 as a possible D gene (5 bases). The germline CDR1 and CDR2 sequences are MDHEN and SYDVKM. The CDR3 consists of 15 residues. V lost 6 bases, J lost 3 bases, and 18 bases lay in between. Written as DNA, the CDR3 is TGTGCCAGCAGGGCGGGCCCCTCAGGATACTACGAGCAGTACTTC. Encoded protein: CASRAGPSGYYEQYF.

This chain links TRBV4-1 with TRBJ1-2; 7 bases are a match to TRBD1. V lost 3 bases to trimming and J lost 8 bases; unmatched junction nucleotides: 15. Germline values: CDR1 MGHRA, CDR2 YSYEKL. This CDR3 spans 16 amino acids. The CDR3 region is CASSHRGAGGRFGYTF. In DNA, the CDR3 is TGCGCCAGCAGCCATCGAGGGGCAGGGGGGCGGTTCGGCTACACCTTC.

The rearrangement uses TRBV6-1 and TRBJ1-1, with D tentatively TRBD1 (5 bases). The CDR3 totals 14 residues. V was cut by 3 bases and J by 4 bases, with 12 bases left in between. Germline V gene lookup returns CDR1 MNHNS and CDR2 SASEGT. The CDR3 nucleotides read TGTGCCAGCAGTGATGGAGGGGTGTCCACTGAAGCTTTCTTT. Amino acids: CASSDGGVSTEAFF.

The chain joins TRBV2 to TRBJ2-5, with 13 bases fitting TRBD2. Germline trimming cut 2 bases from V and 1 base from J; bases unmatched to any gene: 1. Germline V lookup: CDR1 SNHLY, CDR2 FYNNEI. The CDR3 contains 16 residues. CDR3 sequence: CASSETSGGAQETQYF. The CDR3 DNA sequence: TGTGCCAGCAGTGAAACTAGCGGGGGGGCCCAAGAGACCCAGTACTTC.

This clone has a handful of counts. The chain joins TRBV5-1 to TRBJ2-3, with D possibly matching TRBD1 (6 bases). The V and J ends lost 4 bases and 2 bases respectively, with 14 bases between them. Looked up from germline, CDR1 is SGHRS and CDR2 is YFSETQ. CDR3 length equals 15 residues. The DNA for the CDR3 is TGCGCCAGCAGCCGCCGGACAGTGACCACAGATACGCAGTATTTT. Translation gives CASSRRTVTTDTQYF.

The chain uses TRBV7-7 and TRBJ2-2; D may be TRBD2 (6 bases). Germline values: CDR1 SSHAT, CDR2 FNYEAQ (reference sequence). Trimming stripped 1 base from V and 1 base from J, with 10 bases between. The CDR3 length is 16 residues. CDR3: CASSLDWGGNTGELFF. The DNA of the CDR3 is TGTGCCAGCAGCTTAGATTGGGGAGGGAACACCGGGGAGCTGTTTTTT.

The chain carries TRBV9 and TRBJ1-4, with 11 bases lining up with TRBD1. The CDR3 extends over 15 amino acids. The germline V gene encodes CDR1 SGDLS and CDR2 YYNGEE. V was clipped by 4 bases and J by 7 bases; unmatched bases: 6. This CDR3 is CASSPTGTGGEKLFF. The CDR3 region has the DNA TGTGCCAGCAGCCCTACGGGGACAGGGGGTGAAAAACTGTTTTTT.

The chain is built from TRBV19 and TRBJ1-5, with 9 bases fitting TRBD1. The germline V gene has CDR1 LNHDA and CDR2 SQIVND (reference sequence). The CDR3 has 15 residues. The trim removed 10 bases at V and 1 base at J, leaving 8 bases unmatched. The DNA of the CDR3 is TGTGCCACCGGACAGGGGACGCGGAGCAATCAGCCCCAGCATTTT. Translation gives CATGQGTRSNQPQHF.

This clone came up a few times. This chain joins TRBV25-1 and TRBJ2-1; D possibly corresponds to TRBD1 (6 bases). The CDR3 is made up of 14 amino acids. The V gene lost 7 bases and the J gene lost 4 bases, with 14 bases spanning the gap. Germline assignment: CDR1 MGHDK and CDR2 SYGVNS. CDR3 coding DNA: TGTGCCAGCAAGGACAGTAGTAGATACAATGAGCAGTTCTTC. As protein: CASKDSSRYNEQFF.

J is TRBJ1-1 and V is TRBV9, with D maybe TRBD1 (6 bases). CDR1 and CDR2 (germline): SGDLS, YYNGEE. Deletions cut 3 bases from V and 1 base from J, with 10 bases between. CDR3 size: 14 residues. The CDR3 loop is CASSEWGQNTEAFF. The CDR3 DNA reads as TGTGCCAGCAGCGAGTGGGGGCAGAACACTGAAGCTTTCTTT.

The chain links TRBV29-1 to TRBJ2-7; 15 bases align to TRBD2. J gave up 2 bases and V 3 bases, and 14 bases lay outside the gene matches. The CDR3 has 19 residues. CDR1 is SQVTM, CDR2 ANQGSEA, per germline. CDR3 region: CSVDFFIGTSGRYAYEQYF. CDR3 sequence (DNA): TGCAGCGTTGATTTTTTTATAGGGACTAGCGGGAGGTACGCCTACGAGCAGTACTTC.

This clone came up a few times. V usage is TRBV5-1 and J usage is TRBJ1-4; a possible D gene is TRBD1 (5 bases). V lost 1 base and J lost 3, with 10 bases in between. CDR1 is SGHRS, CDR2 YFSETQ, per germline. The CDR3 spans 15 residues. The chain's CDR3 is CASSLYGGANEKLFF. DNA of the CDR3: TGCGCCAGCAGCTTGTACGGGGGTGCTAATGAAAAACTGTTTTTT.

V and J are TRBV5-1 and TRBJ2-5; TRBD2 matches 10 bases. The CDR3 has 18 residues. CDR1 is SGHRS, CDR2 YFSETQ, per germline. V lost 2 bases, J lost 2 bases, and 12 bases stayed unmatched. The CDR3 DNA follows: TGCGCCAGCAGCTTTCTTCTAGCGGGGGACTTACCTCAAGAGACCCAGTACTTC. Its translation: CASSFLLAGDLPQETQYF.

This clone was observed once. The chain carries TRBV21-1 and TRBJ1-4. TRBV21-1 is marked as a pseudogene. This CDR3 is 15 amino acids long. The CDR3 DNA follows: TGTGCCAGCAGCAAAATCGAACGGTCGAATGAAAAACTGTTTTTT. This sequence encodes CASSKIERSNEKLFF.

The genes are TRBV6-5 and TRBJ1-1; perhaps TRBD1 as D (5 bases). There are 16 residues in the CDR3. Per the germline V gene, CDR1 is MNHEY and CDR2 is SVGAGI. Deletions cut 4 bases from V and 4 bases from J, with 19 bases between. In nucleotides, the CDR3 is TGTGCCAGCAGTTCCTACCCGGGACTCACTGGCACTGAAGCTTTCTTT. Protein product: CASSSYPGLTGTEAFF.

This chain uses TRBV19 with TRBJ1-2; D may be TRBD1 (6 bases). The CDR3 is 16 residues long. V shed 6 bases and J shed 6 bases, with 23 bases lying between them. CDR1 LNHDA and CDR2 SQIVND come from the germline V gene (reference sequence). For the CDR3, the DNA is TGTGCCAGTAGCGTAGGACAGATGTCCTGGAAGAATGGCTACACCTTC. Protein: CASSVGQMSWKNGYTF.

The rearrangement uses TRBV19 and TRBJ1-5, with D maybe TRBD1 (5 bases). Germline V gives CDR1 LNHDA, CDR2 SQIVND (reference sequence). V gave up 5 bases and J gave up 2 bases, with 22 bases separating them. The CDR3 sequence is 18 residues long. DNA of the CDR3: TGTGCCAGTAGTCCCCTCCCAGGGTTATTGGCGGGCAATCAGCCCCAGCATTTT. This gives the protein CASSPLPGLLAGNQPQHF.

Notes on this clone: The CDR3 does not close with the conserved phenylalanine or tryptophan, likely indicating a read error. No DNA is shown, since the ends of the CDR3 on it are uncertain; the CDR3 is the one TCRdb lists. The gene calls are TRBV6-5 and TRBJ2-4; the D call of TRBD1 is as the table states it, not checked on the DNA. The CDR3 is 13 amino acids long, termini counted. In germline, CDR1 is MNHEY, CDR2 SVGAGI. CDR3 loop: CASSKTRTGVHHI.

The CDR3 coding sequence is TGTGCCATCGCGACGATTGACAGGGCGCGCTACACCTTC. Protein: CAIATIDRARYTF. This chain uses TRBV28 with TRBJ1-2, with 7 bases aligning to TRBD1. CDR3 size: 13 residues. Trimming at V came to 10 bases and at J to 9 bases, leaving 14 bases not matched to a gene. Germline V CDR1 and CDR2: MDHEN, SYDVKM.

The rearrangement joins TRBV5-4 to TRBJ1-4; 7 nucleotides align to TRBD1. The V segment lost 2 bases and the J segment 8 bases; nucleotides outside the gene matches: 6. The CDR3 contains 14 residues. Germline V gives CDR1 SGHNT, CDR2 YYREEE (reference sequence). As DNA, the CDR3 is TGTGCCAGCAGCTTCCGACAGGGAGGAGAAAAACTGTTTTTT. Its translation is CASSFRQGGEKLFF. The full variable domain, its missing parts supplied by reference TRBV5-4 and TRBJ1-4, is ETGVTQSPTHLIKTRGQQVTLRCSSQSGHNTVSWYQQALGQGPQFIFQYYREEENGRGNFPPRFSGLQFPNYSSELNVNALELDDSALYLCASSFRQGGEKLFFGSGTQLSVL.

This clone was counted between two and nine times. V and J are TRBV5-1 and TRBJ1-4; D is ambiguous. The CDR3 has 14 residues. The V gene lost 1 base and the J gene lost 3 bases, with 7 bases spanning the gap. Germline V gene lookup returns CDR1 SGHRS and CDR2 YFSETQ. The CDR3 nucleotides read TGCGCCAGCAGCTTGATCTCTCCTAATGAAAAACTGTTTTTT. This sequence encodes CASSLISPNEKLFF.

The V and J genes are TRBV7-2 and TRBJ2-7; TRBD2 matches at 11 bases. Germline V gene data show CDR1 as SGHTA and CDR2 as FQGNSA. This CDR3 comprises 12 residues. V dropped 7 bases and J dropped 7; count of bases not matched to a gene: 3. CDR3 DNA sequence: TGTGCCAGCACCCGACTAGCGGGGGAGCAGTACTTC. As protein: CASTRLAGEQYF.

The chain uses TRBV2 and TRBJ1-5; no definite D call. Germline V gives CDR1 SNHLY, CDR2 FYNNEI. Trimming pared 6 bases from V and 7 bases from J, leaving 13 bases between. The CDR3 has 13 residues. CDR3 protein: CASRRQVDQPQHF. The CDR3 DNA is TGTGCCAGCAGGCGTCAGGTTGACCAGCCCCAGCATTTT. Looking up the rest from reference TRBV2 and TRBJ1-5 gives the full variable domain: EPEVTQTPSHQVTQMGQEVILRCVPISNHLYFYWYRQILGQKVEFLVSFYNNEISEKSEIFDDQFSVERPDGSNFTLKIRSTKLEDSAMYFCASRRQVDQPQHFGDGTRLSIL.

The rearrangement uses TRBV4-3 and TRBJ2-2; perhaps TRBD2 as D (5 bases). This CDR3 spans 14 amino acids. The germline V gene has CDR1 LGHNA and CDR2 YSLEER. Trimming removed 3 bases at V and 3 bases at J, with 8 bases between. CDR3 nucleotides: TGCGCCAGCAGCCAGAGGGTGGACACCGGGGAGCTGTTTTTT. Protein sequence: CASSQRVDTGELFF.

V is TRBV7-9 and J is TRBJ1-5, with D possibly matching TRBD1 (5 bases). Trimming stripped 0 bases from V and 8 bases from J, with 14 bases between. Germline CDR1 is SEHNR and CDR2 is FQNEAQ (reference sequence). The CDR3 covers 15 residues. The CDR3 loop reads CASSLAPGPGEPQHF. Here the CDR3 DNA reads TGTGCCAGCAGCTTAGCGCCCGGACCGGGGGAGCCCCAGCATTTT.

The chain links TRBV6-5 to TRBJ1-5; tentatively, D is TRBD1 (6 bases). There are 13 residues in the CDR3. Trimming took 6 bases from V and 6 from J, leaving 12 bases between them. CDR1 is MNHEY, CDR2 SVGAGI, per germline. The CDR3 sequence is CASSTDRLQPQHF. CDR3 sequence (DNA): TGTGCCAGCAGCACTGACAGGCTTCAGCCCCAGCATTTT.

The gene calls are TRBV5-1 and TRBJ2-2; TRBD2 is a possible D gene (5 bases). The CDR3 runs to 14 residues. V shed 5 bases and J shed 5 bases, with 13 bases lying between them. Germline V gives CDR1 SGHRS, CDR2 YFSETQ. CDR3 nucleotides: TGCGCCAGCAGGATGAGACCGGGAACCGGGGAGCTGTTTTTT. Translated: CASRMRPGTGELFF.

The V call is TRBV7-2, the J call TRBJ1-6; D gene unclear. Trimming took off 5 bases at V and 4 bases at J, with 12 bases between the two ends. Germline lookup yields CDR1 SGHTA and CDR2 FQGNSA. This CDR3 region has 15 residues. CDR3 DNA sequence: TGTGCCAGCAGCCCGGGGTCGGGATATAATTCACCCCTCCACTTT. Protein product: CASSPGSGYNSPLHF.